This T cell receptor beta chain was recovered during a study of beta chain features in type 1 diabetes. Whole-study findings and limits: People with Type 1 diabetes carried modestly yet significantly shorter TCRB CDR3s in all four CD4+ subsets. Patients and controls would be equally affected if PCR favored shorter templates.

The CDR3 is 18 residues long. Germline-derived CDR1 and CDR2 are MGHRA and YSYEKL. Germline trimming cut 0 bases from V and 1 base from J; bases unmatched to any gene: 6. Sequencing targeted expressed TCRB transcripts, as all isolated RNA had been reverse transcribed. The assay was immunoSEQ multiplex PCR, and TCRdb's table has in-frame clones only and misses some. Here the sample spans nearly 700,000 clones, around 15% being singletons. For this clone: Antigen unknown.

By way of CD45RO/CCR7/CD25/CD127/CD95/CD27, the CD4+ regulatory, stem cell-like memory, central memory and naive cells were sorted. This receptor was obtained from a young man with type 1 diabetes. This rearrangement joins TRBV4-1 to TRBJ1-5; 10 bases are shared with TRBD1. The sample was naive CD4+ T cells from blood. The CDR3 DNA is TGCGCCAGCAGCCAAGATTGGGACAGGGGAAGGAGCAATCAGCCCCAGCATTTT. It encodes CASSQDWDRGRSNQPQHF.